Following are 23 T cell receptor beta chains from one sample sequenced in a study of T cell responses to AZD1222 COVID-19 vaccine. Some clones are missing from TCRdb's copy, which holds only in-frame ones; the method was immunoSEQ multiplex PCR. The sample shows approximately 160,000 clones, about nine tenths of them seen only once. The source material was peripheral blood, sampled on day 0 of AZD1222 vaccination. The receptors here all came from an adult in good health.

Only a few counts were recorded for this clone. The junction departs from germline at one end; a sequencing error may be responsible. V usage is TRBV5-4 and J usage is TRBJ2-1; a possible D gene is TRBD2 (5 bases). From germline, CDR1 is SGHNT and CDR2 YYREEE (reference sequence). CDR3 size: 14 residues. The CDR3 sequence is CASSLGFKADPGVF. The CDR3 nucleotides read TGTGCCAGCAGCTTGGGGTTTAAGGCGGACCCCGGGGTCTTC.

The V and J genes are TRBV6-5 and TRBJ1-1; possible D gene TRBD1, 6 bases. The CDR3 spans 16 residues. Deletions cut 1 base from V and 5 bases from J, with 17 bases between. CDR1 is MNHEY, CDR2 SVGAGI, per germline. The CDR3 region is CASSYFTGAMGTEAFF. The CDR3 DNA reads as TGTGCCAGCAGTTACTTTACGGGGGCGATGGGGACTGAAGCTTTCTTT.

V gene TRBV18 combines with J gene TRBJ1-1; possibly TRBD1 for D (5 bases). The CDR3 spans 11 residues. Trimming shortened V by 3 bases and J by 11 bases, and 10 bases separated the two germline ends. The germline CDR1 and CDR2 sequences are KGHSH and LQKENI. In DNA, the CDR3 is TGTGCCAGCTCACCGGGAGGGGAGGCTTTCTTT. This encodes CASSPGGEAFF.

This clone was found a few times. CDR3: CASRSEFSGNTIYF. The DNA of the CDR3 is TGTGCCAGTAGGTCGGAGTTCTCTGGAAACACCATATATTTT. This rearrangement joins TRBV19 to TRBJ1-3; D is unclear. Looked up from germline, CDR1 is LNHDA and CDR2 is SQIVND (reference sequence). This CDR3 has 14 amino acids. Trimming pared 6 bases from V and 0 bases from J, leaving 9 bases between. The full variable domain, in which reference TRBV19 and TRBJ1-3 provide the parts outside the CDR3, is DGGITQSPKYLFRKEGQNVTLSCEQNLNHDAMYWYRQDPGQGLRLIYYSQIVNDFQKGDIAEGYSVSREKKESFPLTVTSAQKNPTAFYLCASRSEFSGNTIYFGEGSWLTVV.

This clone occurred a few times. This rearrangement joins TRBV28 to TRBJ2-7; D is undetermined. CDR1 is MDHEN and CDR2 is SYDVKM in the germline V gene. The CDR3 extends over 13 amino acids. The V gene lost 4 bases and the J gene lost 5 bases, with 12 bases spanning the gap. The DNA of the CDR3 is TGTGCCAGCAGTTCCCCCCCCAGGAACGAGCAGTACTTC. This sequence encodes CASSSPPRNEQYF.

The rearrangement links TRBV27 to TRBJ2-1; 8 bases map to TRBD1. CDR1 MNHEY and CDR2 SMNVEV come from the germline V gene (reference sequence). Trimming cost V 8 bases and J 5 bases; bases outside gene matches: 8. The CDR3 covers 14 residues. CDR3 DNA sequence: TGTGCCAGCGCGGGGACCAGGGGGCACAATGAGCAGTTCTTC. This codes for CASAGTRGHNEQFF.

The gene calls are TRBV6-5 and TRBJ2-2; D ambiguous. The CDR3 runs 13 residues. From germline, CDR1 is MNHEY and CDR2 SVGAGI. Between the trimmed V and J ends, which lost 5 bases and 1 base, there was a span of 5 bases. The CDR3 DNA is TGTGCCAGCAGTAGACAGAACACCGGGGAGCTGTTTTTT. It translates to CASSRQNTGELFF.

The chain joins TRBV4-3 to TRBJ2-2, with D possibly called TRBD1 or TRBD2 (5 bases each). Trimming cost V 0 bases and J 1 base, with 12 bases left between them. The CDR3 covers 17 residues. Looked up from germline, CDR1 is LGHNA and CDR2 is YSLEER. The CDR3 region is CASSQDGGTGNTGELFF. CDR3 in DNA: TGCGCCAGCAGCCAAGATGGGGGTACGGGGAACACCGGGGAGCTGTTTTTT.

The chain uses TRBV7-8 and TRBJ2-1; D perhaps matches TRBD1 (6 bases). V was clipped by 6 bases and J by 9 bases, with 15 bases between them. The CDR3 consists of 13 residues. Germline CDR1 is SGHVS and CDR2 is FQNEAQ. The CDR3 sequence: CASRSQVQGEQFF. The CDR3 DNA reads as TGTGCCAGCAGATCACAGGTACAGGGTGAGCAGTTCTTC.

The chain employs TRBV20-1 and TRBJ1-6; the D gene is possibly TRBD1 (6 bases). The CDR3 sequence is 16 residues long. The germline V and J ends were trimmed by 6 bases and 8 bases, with 23 bases remaining between them. Looked up from germline, CDR1 is DFQATT and CDR2 is SNEGSKA (reference sequence). The CDR3 DNA sequence: TGCAGTGCGAGTAGAGCCCTAGGACAGTCTCATTCACCCCTCCACTTT. Its protein is CSASRALGQSHSPLHF.

V and J are TRBV5-1 and TRBJ1-6, with D perhaps TRBD1 (6 bases). This CDR3 is 14 amino acids long. Germline values: CDR1 SGHRS, CDR2 YFSETQ. V lost 3 bases, J lost 4 bases, and 8 bases lay in between. The CDR3 nucleotides are TGCGCCAGCAGCTCGGACAGTTATAATTCACCCCTCCACTTT. Amino acids: CASSSDSYNSPLHF.

The rearrangement uses TRBV20-1 and TRBJ2-3; TRBD1 aligns across 7 bases. Germline V gene data show CDR1 as DFQATT and CDR2 as SNEGSKA (reference sequence). The CDR3 has 11 residues. The ends lost 7 bases at V and 6 bases at J; junction bases unmatched: 4. The CDR3 bases are TGCAGTGTCCCACAGGGGGATACGCAGTATTTT. This translates into CSVPQGDTQYF.

The rearrangement uses TRBV5-5 and TRBJ1-5; the D is unclear. Trimming removed 1 base from V and 1 base from J, with 6 bases in between. This CDR3 comprises 14 residues. Germline-derived CDR1 and CDR2 are SGHKS and YYEKEE (reference sequence). The CDR3 nucleotides are TGTGCCAGCAGCTTGTTAGTCAGCAATCAGCCCCAGCATTTT. The encoded protein is CASSLLVSNQPQHF.

The V call is TRBV18, the J call TRBJ2-7; 7 bases map to TRBD1. The CDR3 runs 15 residues. V shed 3 bases, J shed 0 bases, and the junction held 5 bases outside the gene matches. From germline, CDR1 is KGHSH and CDR2 LQKENI. CDR3 in DNA: TGTGCCAGCTCACCCCGGACAGGCGCCTCCTACGAGCAGTACTTC. It is translated as CASSPRTGASYEQYF.

The chain carries TRBV19 and TRBJ1-2; D remains unclear. This CDR3 is 13 amino acids long. CDR1 is LNHDA, CDR2 SQIVND, per germline (reference sequence). Deletions cut 5 bases from V and 4 bases from J, with 11 bases between. Here the CDR3 DNA reads TGTGCCAGTAGTGTAGGGCCAGTCTATGGCTACACCTTC. It codes for CASSVGPVYGYTF.

The CDR3, as DNA: TGTGCCAGCAGTGCCACAGGGGCCAATTCACCCCTCCACTTT. This encodes CASSATGANSPLHF. This chain links TRBV6-4 with TRBJ1-6, with 7 bases matching TRBD1. The germline gives CDR1 MRHNA, CDR2 SNTAGT. This CDR3 region has 14 residues. V shed 4 bases, J shed 7 bases, and the junction held 4 bases outside the gene matches.

The chain uses TRBV2 and TRBJ2-6; D possibly matches TRBD1 or TRBD2 (5 bases each). The CDR3 totals 15 residues. CDR1 is SNHLY, CDR2 FYNNEI, per germline. V lost 4 bases, J lost 4 bases, and 11 bases lay in between. CDR3 sequence reads: CASSGDPLGANVLTF. The DNA of the CDR3 is TGTGCCAGCAGTGGGGACCCCCTAGGGGCCAACGTCCTGACTTTC. Full variable domain (missing parts from reference TRBV2 and TRBJ2-6): EPEVTQTPSHQVTQMGQEVILRCVPISNHLYFYWYRQILGQKVEFLVSFYNNEISEKSEIFDDQFSVERPDGSNFTLKIRSTKLEDSAMYFCASSGDPLGANVLTFGAGSRLTVL.

The gene calls are TRBV7-9 and TRBJ1-3; 8 bases are a match to TRBD1. Germline V gene sequence: CDR1 SEHNR, CDR2 FQNEAQ (reference sequence). This CDR3 spans 16 amino acids. The ends lost 3 bases at V and 4 bases at J; junction bases unmatched: 8. The CDR3: CASSFAGGADGNTIYF. CDR3 nucleotide sequence: TGTGCCAGCAGCTTTGCAGGGGGCGCAGACGGAAACACCATATATTTT.

The chain has TRBV27 and TRBJ1-1; D unresolved. The germline CDR1 and CDR2 sequences are MNHEY and SMNVEV (reference sequence). This CDR3 contains 15 residues. The germline V and J ends were trimmed by 1 base and 1 base, with 10 bases remaining between them. The CDR3 sequence: CASSLFWGGNTEAFF. In DNA form, the CDR3 reads TGTGCCAGCAGTTTATTCTGGGGTGGGAACACTGAAGCTTTCTTT.

This chain joins TRBV4-3 and TRBJ1-2, with a possible D match to TRBD1 (6 bases). The germline V and J ends were trimmed by 4 bases and 3 bases, with 21 bases remaining between them. This CDR3 region has 17 residues. The germline CDR1 and CDR2 sequences are LGHNA and YSLEER. The CDR3 loop is CASSLTTGGATHYGYTF. CDR3 bases: TGCGCCAGCAGCCTTACGACCGGGGGGGCAACCCACTATGGCTACACCTTC.

This sequence joins TRBV5-6 and TRBJ1-2, with D perhaps matching TRBD1 (6 bases). Germline CDR1 reads SGHDT; CDR2 reads YYEEEE. V was cut by 4 bases and J by 4 bases, with 11 bases left in between. The CDR3 loop spans 13 amino acids. CDR3 in DNA: TGTGCCAGCAGCCGGACAGCCTTCTATGGCTACACCTTC. This codes for CASSRTAFYGYTF. Filled out from reference TRBV5-6 and TRBJ1-2, the complete variable domain reads DAGVTQSPTHLIKTRGQQVTLRCSPKSGHDTVSWYQQALGQGPQFIFQYYEEEERQRGNFPDRFSGHQFPNYSSELNVNALLLGDSALYLCASSRTAFYGYTFGSGTRLTVV.

This chain uses TRBV27 with TRBJ2-2; TRBD1 matches 7 bases. The CDR3 sequence is 14 residues long. Per the germline V gene, CDR1 is MNHEY and CDR2 is SMNVEV (reference sequence). Trimming took 6 bases from V and 7 from J; bases not matched to a gene: 8. CDR3 DNA: TGTGCCAGCAGCCCGACAGGGTTGGGCGGGGAGCTGTTTTTT. Translation gives CASSPTGLGGELFF.

The J gene is TRBJ1-5, the V gene TRBV24-1, with D unclear. The V gene's germline CDR1 is KGHDR and CDR2 SFDVKD. The V and J ends lost 5 bases and 0 bases respectively, with 13 bases between them. The CDR3 sequence is 16 residues long. CDR3 sequence reads: CATSAGRRYSNQPQHF. CDR3 nucleotide sequence: TGTGCCACCAGTGCGGGCAGGCGGTATAGCAATCAGCCCCAGCATTTT.